The 3 T cell receptor beta chains presented below share a single source sample, sequenced in a study of blood T cell repertoires in COVID-19 (dated by TCRdb to the early 2020s). Libraries were prepared through the immunoSEQ multiplex PCR assay. TCRdb retrieved this table from immuneACCESS and kept in-frame rearrangements only. Not all clones are present; in checked studies, unresolved V genes account for under half, and no reason is known for the remainder. The sample contains roughly 45,000 clones, 84% of them found a single time. The ten largest account for 4% to 5.5% of the sample. The sequenced material came from peripheral blood. The receptors come from a man between 45 and 60 years old with active COVID-19.

The chain uses TRBV5-6 and TRBJ1-1; TRBD1 is a possible D gene (6 bases). The CDR3 covers 14 residues. Trimming took 1 base from V and 5 from J, leaving 12 bases between them. Germline CDR1 and CDR2: SGHDT and YYEEEE. CDR3 sequence reads: CASSLRAGATEAFF. The CDR3 DNA is TGTGCCAGCAGCTTGAGGGCAGGGGCTACTGAAGCTTTCTTT.

The J gene is TRBJ1-5, the V gene TRBV19, with 8 nucleotides matching TRBD1. The germline V gene has CDR1 LNHDA and CDR2 SQIVND (reference sequence). This CDR3 is built from 12 residues. Trimming at V came to 7 bases and at J to 5 bases, leaving 1 base not matched to a gene. CDR3 nucleotides: TGTGCCAGTACAGGGGGCTATCAGCCCCAGCATTTT. Translating gives CASTGGYQPQHF.

The chain carries TRBV18 and TRBJ2-3; the D gene is possibly TRBD1 (6 bases). V lost 3 bases to trimming and J lost 6 bases, with 10 bases between them. Per the germline V gene, CDR1 is KGHSH and CDR2 is LQKENI. The CDR3 spans 13 residues. CDR3 region: CASSPRTDDTQYF. CDR3 bases: TGTGCCAGCTCACCCCGGACAGATGATACGCAGTATTTT.